The 6 T cell receptor beta chains below were found in one sample sequenced in a study of CD8+ T cells in alopecia areata. Following RNA extraction, reverse transcription yielded cDNA that acted as the sequencing template. Some clones are missing from TCRdb's copy, which holds only in-frame ones; the method was immunoSEQ multiplex PCR. The data show some 110,000 clones, with 35% to 45% seen just once and about 3.1% held by the top ten. The sequencing input was CD4+ T cells sorted from blood. Every receptor here comes from a human donor with alopecia areata.

V usage is TRBV29-1 and J usage is TRBJ1-2; D remains unclear. Germline CDR1 and CDR2: SQVTM and ANQGSEA. The germline V and J ends were trimmed by 4 bases and 3 bases, with 9 bases remaining between them. This CDR3 is built from 12 residues. DNA of the CDR3: TGCAGCGTTGTGGATCAGTACTATGGCTACACCTTC. Its translation: CSVVDQYYGYTF.

V usage is TRBV6-9 and J usage is TRBJ2-2, with 10 bases fitting TRBD2. J gave up 6 bases and V 2 bases, and 0 bases lay outside the gene matches. This CDR3 has 14 residues. Germline V gene lookup returns CDR1 MNHGY and CDR2 SVAAGI. The CDR3 DNA is TGTGCCAGCAGTTATAGCGGGAGGGCCGGGGAGCTGTTTTTT. It translates to CASSYSGRAGELFF.

The chain employs TRBV7-9 and TRBJ1-5; 8 positions match TRBD1. The CDR3 is 15 amino acids. Trimming took 4 bases from V and 5 from J; bases not matched to a gene: 7. Per the germline V gene, CDR1 is SEHNR and CDR2 is FQNEAQ (reference sequence). In DNA, the CDR3 is TGTGCCAGCAGCTCAAGACAGGGGTCTTATCAGCCCCAGCATTTT. Its translation is CASSSRQGSYQPQHF.

The chain combines TRBV6-6 with TRBJ2-2; D is unclear. Germline CDR1 MNHNY, CDR2 SVGAGI (reference sequence). The V end lost 5 bases, the J end lost 7 bases, and 11 bases lay between the germline ends. The CDR3 runs 13 residues. CDR3 sequence: CASSPPGVGELFF. The CDR3, as DNA: TGTGCCAGCAGTCCCCCCGGAGTCGGGGAGCTGTTTTTT.

The chain combines TRBV5-6 with TRBJ2-1; D possibly corresponds to TRBD2 (6 bases). Germline CDR1 and CDR2: SGHDT and YYEEEE. The V end lost 2 bases, the J end lost 6 bases, and 9 bases lay between the germline ends. The CDR3 consists of 13 residues. This chain's CDR3 is CASSLLATNEQFF. DNA for the CDR3: TGTGCCAGCAGCTTACTAGCTACCAATGAGCAGTTCTTC.

This chain connects TRBV4-2 to TRBJ2-6, with D tentatively TRBD2 (5 bases). The germline V gene has CDR1 LGHNA and CDR2 YNFKEQ. The CDR3 loop spans 16 amino acids. Trimming removed 0 bases from V and 2 bases from J, with 8 bases in between. CDR3 DNA sequence: TGTGCCAGCAGCCAAGAGTCGGGGACTGGGGCCAACGTCCTGACTTTC. The encoded protein is CASSQESGTGANVLTF.